This TCR beta chain originates from a study of T cells in Graves' hyperthyroidism and ophthalmopathy. The CDR3 consists of 15 residues. From germline, CDR1 is GTSNPN and CDR2 SVGIG (reference sequence). Between the trimmed V and J ends, which lost 0 bases and 0 bases, there was a span of 6 bases. Clinicians diagnosed patients from clinical symptoms, serum thyroxine and TRAb, thyroid ultrasound and orbital computed tomography. From RNA transcripts, TCR beta CDR3 regions were amplified. HTBI primers drove first-round RT-PCR of the TCR CDR3. TCRdb processed the multiplex PCR reads anew with MiXCR; each CDR3 protein has one entry. The data contain about half a million distinct CDR3 sequences, about 20% of them seen just once; the ten biggest clones take up approximately 48%. This clonotype was observed at least ten times.

The sequencing sample was made of blood. V gene TRBV30 combines with J gene TRBJ1-6; D remains ambiguous. The source is a man between 40 and 49 years old with Graves' ophthalmopathy. The CDR3 nucleotides are TGTGCCTGGAGTGTACCGAACTCCTATAATTCACCCCTCCACTTT. Translated: CAWSVPNSYNSPLHF.